These 5 T cell receptor beta chains were all obtained from the same sample, sequenced in a study of T-cell reconstitution after alpha-beta-depleted transplantation in children. As it was prepared, the TCRbeta library received unique molecular identifiers. MiXCR, run by TCRdb on the PCR reads, gives a single entry per CDR3 protein. The table shows about 580,000 distinct CDR3 sequences, with 20% to 25% occurring only once. The input for sequencing was PBMCs, mostly from graft donor cells, taken 360 days after TCRalphabeta/CD19-depleted stem cell transplant. Receptor source: a boy in the first two years of life who had a stem cell transplant for acute myeloid leukemia, so the T cells may come from the graft donor.

This clonotype was recorded many times. V usage is TRBV27 and J usage is TRBJ2-7; D gene unclear. Germline V gene sequence: CDR1 MNHEY, CDR2 SMNVEV (reference sequence). V was cut by 1 base and J by 4 bases, with 5 bases left in between. CDR3 length: 12 amino acids. CDR3 DNA sequence: TGTGCCAGCAGTTTATACGGGTACGAGCAGTACTTC. It yields the protein CASSLYGYEQYF.

This clonotype has more than one count but fewer than ten. The chain joins TRBV5-5 to TRBJ2-5, with D possibly matching TRBD1 (6 bases). Trimming left V 4 bases short and J 1 base short, with 14 bases between. Germline-derived CDR1 and CDR2 are SGHKS and YYEKEE (reference sequence). CDR3 length equals 15 residues. In nucleotides, the CDR3 is TGTGCCAGCAGCCTTTCACCGGACAGCCAAGAGACCCAGTACTTC. Protein product: CASSLSPDSQETQYF.

The chain combines TRBV12-3 or TRBV12-4 with TRBJ2-1; 11 nucleotides match TRBD1. The CDR3 spans 17 residues. V lost 3 bases, J lost 3 bases, and 7 bases stayed unmatched. For the CDR3, the DNA is TGTGCCAGCAGTTTGGGGGACAGGGGGAGGTACTACAATGAGCAGTTCTTC. It yields the protein CASSLGDRGRYYNEQFF.

This clonotype turned up a few times. The chain carries TRBV3-1 and TRBJ1-2, with a possible D match to TRBD1 (5 bases). This CDR3 is 14 amino acids long. Germline CDR1 is LGHDT and CDR2 is YNNKEL (reference sequence). V lost 4 bases and J lost 4, with 13 bases in between. CDR3 DNA sequence: TGTGCCAGCAGCCTCCGGAGGGACGGCTATGGCTACACCTTC. It encodes CASSLRRDGYGYTF.

This clonotype was recorded at least ten times. The chain has TRBV12-3 or TRBV12-4 and TRBJ2-5; TRBD2 is a possible D gene (6 bases). The CDR3 runs 13 residues. V gave up 4 bases and J gave up 4 bases, with 10 bases separating them. CDR3 protein: CASSSRGAETQYF. CDR3 coding DNA: TGTGCCAGCAGTTCCCGCGGGGCAGAGACCCAGTACTTC.